This is a list of T cell receptor beta chains from one sample in a study of long-term antiretroviral therapy in people with HIV. The protocol was immunoSEQ multiplex PCR, while the TCRdb copy is restricted to in-frame clones and leaves out a portion. Of approximately 35,000 clones listed, 60% to 85% are singletons. Sequencing used unsorted PBMCs, obtained 3.1 years after starting antiretroviral therapy. The receptors stem from a woman between 50 and 59 years old with HIV. Both conserved end residues are part of each CDR3. A D gene is named only where the DNA matches it firmly.

v_gene: TRBV6-1
d_gene: .
len: 13
CDR3aa: CASSREGGTEAFF

v_gene: TRBV6-6
d_gene: TRBD1
len: 14
CDR3aa: CASNQGQGYTEAFF

v_gene: TRBV11-2
d_gene: .
len: 15
CDR3aa: CASSDRSSFAGELFF

v_gene: TRBV7-9
d_gene: TRBD1
len: 14
CDR3aa: CASSPKGAAEKLFF

v_gene: TRBV9
d_gene: .
len: 16
CDR3aa: CASSANSGPWGYGYTF

v_gene: TRBV6-5
d_gene: .
len: 15
CDR3aa: CASSYSVQGGSPLHF

v_gene: TRBV6-5
d_gene: .
len: 15
CDR3aa: CASSITGHFNQPQHF

v_gene: TRBV5-4
d_gene: .
len: 16
CDR3aa: CASSPQRVSGANVLTF

v_gene: TRBV9
d_gene: .
len: 14
CDR3aa: CASSVDLLTSPLHF

v_gene: TRBV6-5
d_gene: .
len: 16
CDR3aa: CASSYSLGLELGEQFF

v_gene: TRBV10-2
d_gene: .
len: 12
CDR3aa: CASSEKGAPLHF

v_gene: TRBV4-1
d_gene: TRBD1
len: 14
CDR3aa: CASSIQGAGSGYTF

v_gene: TRBV14
d_gene: .
len: 12
CDR3aa: CASSQDFYGYTF

v_gene: TRBV5-6
d_gene: .
len: 14
CDR3aa: CASSLLGRTGELFF

v_gene: TRBV6-1
d_gene: .
len: 13
CDR3aa: CASSPDPSSPLHF

v_gene: TRBV5-1
d_gene: .
len: 12
CDR3aa: CASSLGGNEQFF

v_gene: TRBV2
d_gene: .
len: 11
CDR3aa: CASSENWLQFF

v_gene: TRBV23-1
d_gene: .
len: 17
CDR3aa: CASSQLAWGRSSYEQYF

v_gene: TRBV9
d_gene: TRBD2
len: 13
CDR3aa: CASSGLARGTQYF

v_gene: TRBV4-2
d_gene: TRBD2
len: 16
CDR3aa: CASSQDPGGDSYEQYF

v_gene: TRBV5-6
d_gene: .
len: 14
CDR3aa: CASSFSKINQPQHF

v_gene: TRBV14
d_gene: TRBD1
len: 14
CDR3aa: CASSQGTGSNEQFF

v_gene: TRBV4-2
d_gene: .
len: 12
CDR3aa: CASSPGQKTQYF

v_gene: TRBV10-3
d_gene: .
len: 14
CDR3aa: CAISEWDIVTEAFF

v_gene: TRBV7-8
d_gene: TRBD1
len: 15
CDR3aa: CASSLSQGRNTEAFF

v_gene: TRBV2
d_gene: .
len: 14
CDR3aa: CASMGASNGQPQHF

v_gene: TRBV5-4
d_gene: .
len: 14
CDR3aa: CASSLGTLNTEAFF

v_gene: TRBV19
d_gene: .
len: 16
CDR3aa: CASSLGGQWSNQPQHF

v_gene: TRBV25-1
d_gene: TRBD1
len: 14
CDR3aa: CASSTAGGMGKLFF

v_gene: TRBV5-1
d_gene: .
len: 14
CDR3aa: CASSLGDTAGEQYF

v_gene: TRBV19
d_gene: .
len: 14
CDR3aa: CASSTTGNTGELFF

v_gene: TRBV11-1
d_gene: .
len: 16
CDR3aa: CASSGPTSRSTDTQYF

v_gene: TRBV30
d_gene: .
len: 13
CDR3aa: CAWSVGGNQPQHF

v_gene: TRBV7-3
d_gene: .
len: 13
CDR3aa: CASSFPFNYGYTF

v_gene: TRBV7-6
d_gene: TRBD1
len: 14
CDR3aa: CASSLGQLNTEAFF

v_gene: TRBV5-1
d_gene: .
len: 15
CDR3aa: CASTRVSPWQETQYF

v_gene: TRBV5-1
d_gene: TRBD1
len: 15
CDR3aa: CASSVDRGRIETQYF

v_gene: TRBV19
d_gene: TRBD1
len: 19
CDR3aa: CASSISHRGQRFGNQPQHF

v_gene: TRBV30
d_gene: TRBD2
len: 15
CDR3aa: CAWRVWGLARDEQFF

v_gene: TRBV27
d_gene: .
len: 15
CDR3aa: CASSLLWGKNTEAFF

v_gene: TRBV18
d_gene: TRBD1
len: 14
CDR3aa: CASSTGAQGETQYF

v_gene: TRBV7-9
d_gene: .
len: 14
CDR3aa: CASSPPRGQETQYF

v_gene: TRBV30
d_gene: .
len: 13
CDR3aa: CAWSPYGGEPLHF

v_gene: TRBV6-5
d_gene: .
len: 14
CDR3aa: CASSRDRSSYEQYF

v_gene: TRBV30
d_gene: .
len: 18
CDR3aa: CAWSVLRGTLSGANVLTF

v_gene: TRBV18
d_gene: TRBD2
len: 16
CDR3aa: CASSPNSGTIQETQYF